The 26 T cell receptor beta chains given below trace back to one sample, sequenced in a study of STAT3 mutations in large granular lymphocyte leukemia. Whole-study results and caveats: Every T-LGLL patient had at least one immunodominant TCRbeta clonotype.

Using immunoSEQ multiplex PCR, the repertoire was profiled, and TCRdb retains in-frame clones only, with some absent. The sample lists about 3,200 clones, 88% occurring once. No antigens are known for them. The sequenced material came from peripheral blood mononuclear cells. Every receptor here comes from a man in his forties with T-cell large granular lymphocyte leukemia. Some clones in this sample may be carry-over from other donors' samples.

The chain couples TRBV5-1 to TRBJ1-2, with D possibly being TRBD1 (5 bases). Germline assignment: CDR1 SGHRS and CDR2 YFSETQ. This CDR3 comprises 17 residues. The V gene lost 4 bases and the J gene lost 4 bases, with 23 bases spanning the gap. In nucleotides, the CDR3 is TGCGCCAGCAGCCCCGAAGGAGCTGCGTCGGGGCTCTATGGCTACACCTTC. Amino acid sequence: CASSPEGAASGLYGYTF.

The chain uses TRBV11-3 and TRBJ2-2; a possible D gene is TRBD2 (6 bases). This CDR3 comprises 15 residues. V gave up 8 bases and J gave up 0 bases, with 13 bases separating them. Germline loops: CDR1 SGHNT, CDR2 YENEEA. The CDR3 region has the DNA TGTGCCAGCTCCCCCCGGGGGTCGAACACCGGGGAGCTGTTTTTT. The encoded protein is CASSPRGSNTGELFF.

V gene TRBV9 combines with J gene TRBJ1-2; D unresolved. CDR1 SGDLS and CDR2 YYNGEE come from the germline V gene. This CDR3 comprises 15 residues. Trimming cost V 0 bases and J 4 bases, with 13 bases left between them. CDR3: CASSVVTEESYGYTF. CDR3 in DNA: TGTGCCAGCAGCGTAGTGACGGAGGAGAGCTATGGCTACACCTTC.

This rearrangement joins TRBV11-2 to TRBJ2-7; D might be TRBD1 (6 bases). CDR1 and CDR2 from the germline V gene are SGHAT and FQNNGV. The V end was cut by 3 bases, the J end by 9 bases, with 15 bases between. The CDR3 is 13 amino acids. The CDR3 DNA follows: TGTGCCAGCAGCTTGACCTCAGGGGAAGGGCAGTACTTC. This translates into CASSLTSGEGQYF.

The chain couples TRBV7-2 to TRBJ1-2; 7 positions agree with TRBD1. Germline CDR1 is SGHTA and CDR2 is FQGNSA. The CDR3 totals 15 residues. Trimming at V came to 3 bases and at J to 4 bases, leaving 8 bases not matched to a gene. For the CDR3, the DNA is TGTGCCAGCAGCTTCGTACAGGGGTACGGCTATGGCTACACCTTC. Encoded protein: CASSFVQGYGYGYTF.

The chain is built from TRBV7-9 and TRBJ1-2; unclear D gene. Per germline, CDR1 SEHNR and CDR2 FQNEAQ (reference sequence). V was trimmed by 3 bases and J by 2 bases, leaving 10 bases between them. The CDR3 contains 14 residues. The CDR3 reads CASSFAGQNYGYTF. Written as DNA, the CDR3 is TGTGCCAGCAGCTTCGCTGGGCAGAACTATGGCTACACCTTC.

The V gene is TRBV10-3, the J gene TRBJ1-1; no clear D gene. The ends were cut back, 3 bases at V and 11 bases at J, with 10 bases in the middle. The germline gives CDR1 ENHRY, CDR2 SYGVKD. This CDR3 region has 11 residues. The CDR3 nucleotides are TGTGCCATCAGTGAAGGTCTTGGCGCTTTCTTT. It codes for CAISEGLGAFF.

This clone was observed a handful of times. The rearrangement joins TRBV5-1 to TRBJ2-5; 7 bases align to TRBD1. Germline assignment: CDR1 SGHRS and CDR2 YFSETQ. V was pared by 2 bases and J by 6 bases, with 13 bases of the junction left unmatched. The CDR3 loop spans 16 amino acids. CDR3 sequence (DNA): TGCGCCAGCAGCTTAGATCCGACAGGGTTTACGAAGACCCAGTACTTC. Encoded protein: CASSLDPTGFTKTQYF.

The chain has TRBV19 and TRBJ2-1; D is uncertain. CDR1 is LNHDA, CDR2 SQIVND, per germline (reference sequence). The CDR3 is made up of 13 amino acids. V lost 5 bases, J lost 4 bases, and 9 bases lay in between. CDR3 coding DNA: TGTGCCAGTAGTCCCGGGTTGTACAATGAGCAGTTCTTC. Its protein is CASSPGLYNEQFF.

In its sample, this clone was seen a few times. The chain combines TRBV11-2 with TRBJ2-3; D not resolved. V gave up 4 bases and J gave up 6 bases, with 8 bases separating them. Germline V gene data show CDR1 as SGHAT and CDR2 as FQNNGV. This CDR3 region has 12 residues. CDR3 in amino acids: CASSSYSDTQYF. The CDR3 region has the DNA TGTGCCAGCAGCTCCTACTCGGATACGCAGTATTTT. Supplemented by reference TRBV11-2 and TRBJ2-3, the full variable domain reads EAGVAQSPRYKIIEKRQSVAFWCNPISGHATLYWYQQILGQGPKLLIQFQNNGVVDDSQLPKDRFSAERLKGVDSTLKIQPAKLEDSAVYLCASSSYSDTQYFGPGTRLTVL.

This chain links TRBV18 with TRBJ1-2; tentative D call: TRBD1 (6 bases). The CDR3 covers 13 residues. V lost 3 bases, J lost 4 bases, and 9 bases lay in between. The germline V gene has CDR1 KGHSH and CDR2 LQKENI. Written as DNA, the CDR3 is TGTGCCAGCTCACCCGGACAGTTCTATGGCTACACCTTC. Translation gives CASSPGQFYGYTF.

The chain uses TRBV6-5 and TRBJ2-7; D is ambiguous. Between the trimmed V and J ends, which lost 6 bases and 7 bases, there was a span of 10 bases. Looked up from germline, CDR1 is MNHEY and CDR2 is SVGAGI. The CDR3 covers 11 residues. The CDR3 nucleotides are TGTGCCAGCAGGACACCCCGGGAGCAGTACTTC. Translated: CASRTPREQYF.

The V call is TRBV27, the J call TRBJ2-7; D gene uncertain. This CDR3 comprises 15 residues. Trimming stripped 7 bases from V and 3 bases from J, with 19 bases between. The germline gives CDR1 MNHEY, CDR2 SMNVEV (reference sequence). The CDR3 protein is CASTRKWGSGYEQYF. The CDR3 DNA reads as TGTGCCAGCACCCGTAAGTGGGGTTCGGGCTACGAGCAGTACTTC.

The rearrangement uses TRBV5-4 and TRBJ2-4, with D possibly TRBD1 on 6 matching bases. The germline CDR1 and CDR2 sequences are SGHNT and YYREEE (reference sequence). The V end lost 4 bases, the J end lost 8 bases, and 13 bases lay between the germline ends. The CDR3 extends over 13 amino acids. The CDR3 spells CASSGRDNYIQYF. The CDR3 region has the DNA TGTGCCAGCAGCGGCCGGGACAACTACATTCAGTACTTC.

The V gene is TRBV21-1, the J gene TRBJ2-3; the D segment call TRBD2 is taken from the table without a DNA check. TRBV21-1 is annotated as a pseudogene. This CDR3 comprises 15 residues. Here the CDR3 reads CASSRPGLHTDTQYF. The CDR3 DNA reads TGTGCCAGCAGCCGACCGGGACTCCACACAGATACGCAGTATTTT.

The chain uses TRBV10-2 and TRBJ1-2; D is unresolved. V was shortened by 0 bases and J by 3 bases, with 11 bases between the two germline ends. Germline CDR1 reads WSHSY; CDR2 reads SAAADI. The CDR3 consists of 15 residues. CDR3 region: CASSESSNSYYGYTF. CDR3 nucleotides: TGCGCCAGCAGTGAGTCTAGCAATTCCTACTATGGCTACACCTTC.

CDR3: CASSLRAETNYGYTF. In DNA, the CDR3 is TGTGCCAGCAGTTTAAGGGCGGAAACTAACTATGGCTACACCTTC. The J gene is TRBJ1-2, the V gene TRBV27; no clear D. Trimming left V 2 bases short and J 0 bases short, with 10 bases between. Germline V gene lookup returns CDR1 MNHEY and CDR2 SMNVEV (reference sequence). There are 15 residues in the CDR3.

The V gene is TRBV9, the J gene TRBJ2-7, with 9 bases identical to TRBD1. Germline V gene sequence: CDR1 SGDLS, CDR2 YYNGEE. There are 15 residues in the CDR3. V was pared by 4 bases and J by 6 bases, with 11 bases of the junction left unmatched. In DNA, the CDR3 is TGTGCCAGCAGCCCCCCAGGGACAGGGACCAGCGAGCAGTACTTC. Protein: CASSPPGTGTSEQYF. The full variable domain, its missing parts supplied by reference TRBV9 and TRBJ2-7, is DSGVTQTPKHLITATGQRVTLRCSPRSGDLSVYWYQQSLDQGLQFLIQYYNGEERAKGNILERFSAQQFPDLHSELNLSSLELGDSALYFCASSPPGTGTSEQYFGPGTRLTVT.

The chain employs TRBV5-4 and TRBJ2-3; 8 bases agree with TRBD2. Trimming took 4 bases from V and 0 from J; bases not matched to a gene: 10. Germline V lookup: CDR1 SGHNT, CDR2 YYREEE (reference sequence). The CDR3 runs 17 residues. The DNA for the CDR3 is TGTGCCAGCAGCCCCCTACTAGCGGCAACTAGCACAGATACGCAGTATTTT. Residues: CASSPLLAATSTDTQYF.

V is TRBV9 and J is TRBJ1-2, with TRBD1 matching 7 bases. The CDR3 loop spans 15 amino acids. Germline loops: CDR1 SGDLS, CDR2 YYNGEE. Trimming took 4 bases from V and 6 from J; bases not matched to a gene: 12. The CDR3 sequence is CASSPNEGGANGYTF. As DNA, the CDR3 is TGTGCCAGCAGCCCCAACGAAGGGGGCGCGAATGGCTACACCTTC.

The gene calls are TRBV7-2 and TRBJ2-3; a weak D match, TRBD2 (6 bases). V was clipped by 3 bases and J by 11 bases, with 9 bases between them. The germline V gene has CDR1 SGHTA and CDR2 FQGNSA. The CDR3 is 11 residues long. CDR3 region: CASSFVAEQYF. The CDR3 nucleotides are TGTGCCAGCAGCTTCGTAGCGGAGCAGTATTTT.

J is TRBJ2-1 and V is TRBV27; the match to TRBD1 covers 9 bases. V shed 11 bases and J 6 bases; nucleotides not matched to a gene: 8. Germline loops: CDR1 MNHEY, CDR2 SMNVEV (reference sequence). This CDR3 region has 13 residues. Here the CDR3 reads CAAGTGRVNEQFF. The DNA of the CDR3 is TGTGCCGCGGGGACAGGGCGGGTCAATGAGCAGTTCTTC.

CDR3 nucleotide sequence: TGTGCCAGCAGTACCCTTAACTATGGCTACACCTTC. Protein product: CASSTLNYGYTF. The chain employs TRBV25-1 and TRBJ1-2; D gene ambiguous. V gave up 5 bases and J gave up 1 base, with 5 bases separating them. The CDR3 spans 12 residues. The V gene's germline CDR1 is MGHDK and CDR2 SYGVNS.

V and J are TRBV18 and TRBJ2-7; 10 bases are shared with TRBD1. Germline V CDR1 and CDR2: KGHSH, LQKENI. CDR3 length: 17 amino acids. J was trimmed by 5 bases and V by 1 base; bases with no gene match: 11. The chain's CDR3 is CASSPLLPSGTGDEQYF. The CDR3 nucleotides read TGTGCCAGCTCACCACTTTTGCCCTCCGGGACAGGGGACGAGCAGTACTTC.

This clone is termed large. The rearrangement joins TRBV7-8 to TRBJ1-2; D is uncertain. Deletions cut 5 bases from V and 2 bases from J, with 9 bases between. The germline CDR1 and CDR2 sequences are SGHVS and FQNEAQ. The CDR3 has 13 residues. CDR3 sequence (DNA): TGTGCCAGCAGCCTAACAGAGAACTATGGCTACACCTTC. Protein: CASSLTENYGYTF.

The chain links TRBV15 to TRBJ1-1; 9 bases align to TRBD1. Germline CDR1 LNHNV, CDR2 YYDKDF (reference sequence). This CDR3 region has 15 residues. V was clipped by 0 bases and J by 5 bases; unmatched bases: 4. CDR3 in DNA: TGTGCCACCAGCAGAGATAAGGGGACAGGGACTGAAGCTTTCTTT. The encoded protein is CATSRDKGTGTEAFF.